The 11 T cell receptor beta chains below were found in one sample sequenced in a study of T-cell memory formation after mild COVID-19. Via MiXCR, TCRdb re-called the 5' RACE reads, giving one row per CDR3 protein. The table includes under 250,000 distinct CDR3 sequences, roughly 30% detected once. Sequencing was done on a sample of PBMCs or a T cell subset sorted from them (not recorded which). The source is an adult woman who had mild COVID-19 (a few samples of this study predate the infection). Cell type and time point are not known.

The chain couples TRBV6-2 or TRBV6-3 to TRBJ2-5, with 11 bases identical to TRBD1. The CDR3 is 19 amino acids. V shed 10 bases, J shed 2 bases, and the junction held 21 bases outside the gene matches. Germline CDR1 and CDR2: MNHEY and SVGEGT. The CDR3 region has the DNA TGTGCCATCGGCCGAAGGCTGGAGGACAGGGGGCCGCTTCAAGAGACCCAGTACTTC. Translating gives CAIGRRLEDRGPLQETQYF.

The V and J genes are TRBV19 and TRBJ1-2, with D perhaps matching TRBD1 (6 bases). The CDR3 runs 12 residues. The V gene's germline CDR1 is LNHDA and CDR2 SQIVND (reference sequence). V was clipped by 5 bases and J by 6 bases, with 10 bases between them. The CDR3 loop reads CASSPYRDGYTF. The CDR3 nucleotides read TGTGCCAGTAGTCCCTACAGGGATGGCTACACCTTC.

This clonotype appeared a few times. V and J are TRBV19 and TRBJ1-2; D remains ambiguous. V lost 7 bases, J lost 4 bases, and 16 bases lay in between. Germline V gene data show CDR1 as LNHDA and CDR2 as SQIVND (reference sequence). This CDR3 is built from 14 residues. As DNA, the CDR3 is TGTGCCAGTAAACCGCGGGGATACAGCTATGGCTACACCTTC. Its protein product is CASKPRGYSYGYTF.

The chain uses TRBV6-2 or TRBV6-3 and TRBJ1-1; a possible D gene is TRBD1 (6 bases). CDR1 is MNHEY, CDR2 SVGEGT, per germline. Trimming shortened V by 4 bases and J by 6 bases, and 12 bases separated the two germline ends. The CDR3 extends over 13 amino acids. The CDR3 DNA reads as TGTGCCAGCAGTTTCAGGGGTATGGCTGAAGCTTTCTTT. Its protein product is CASSFRGMAEAFF.

The chain couples TRBV5-1 to TRBJ2-1; no clear D. The CDR3 has 15 amino acids. Trimming cost V 4 bases and J 5 bases, with 16 bases left between them. Per germline, CDR1 SGHRS and CDR2 YFSETQ. CDR3 bases: TGCGCCAGCAGCATGCCGGGTCCAGAAAACAATGAGCAGTTCTTC. Its translation is CASSMPGPENNEQFF.

This clonotype was counted between two and nine times. This sequence joins TRBV29-1 and TRBJ2-2; 8 nucleotides agree with TRBD2. With V trimmed by 7 bases and J by 7 bases, 8 bases remained unmatched. This CDR3 comprises 13 residues. Germline V gene lookup returns CDR1 SQVTM and CDR2 ANQGSEA. CDR3 in DNA: TGCAGCGCTGAGCGGGAGTTGAGCGGGGAGCTGTTTTTT. Its protein is CSAERELSGELFF.

This chain connects TRBV5-5 to TRBJ1-2; 7 bases agree with TRBD1. Germline V CDR1 and CDR2: SGHKS, YYEKEE (reference sequence). V was clipped by 6 bases and J by 2 bases; unmatched bases: 7. The CDR3 totals 14 residues. In DNA, the CDR3 is TGTGCCAGCATCCGACAGGGAACCAACTATGGCTACACCTTC. Translated, it gives CASIRQGTNYGYTF.

The CDR3 DNA reads as TGTGCCAGTCAGGGGACGGGCAATCAGCCCCAGCATTTT. Amino acid sequence: CASQGTGNQPQHF. The genes are TRBV6-5 and TRBJ1-5; tentative D call: TRBD1 (6 bases). This CDR3 contains 13 residues. Germline V gene sequence: CDR1 MNHEY, CDR2 SVGAGI. The germline V and J ends were trimmed by 9 bases and 2 bases, with 11 bases remaining between them.

This clonotype showed up many times. The CDR3 region is CSARVEDRVGYGYTF. The CDR3 DNA follows: TGCAGTGCTAGAGTAGAGGACAGGGTTGGATATGGCTACACCTTC. The genes are TRBV20-1 and TRBJ1-2; 8 bases fit TRBD1. Germline V gene lookup returns CDR1 DFQATT and CDR2 SNEGSKA (reference sequence). There are 15 residues in the CDR3. Trimming took 1 base from V and 5 from J; bases not matched to a gene: 9.

The genes are TRBV6-6 and TRBJ2-5; the D gene could be TRBD1 or TRBD2 (5 bases each). Deletions cut 0 bases from V and 7 bases from J, with 24 bases between. Germline V gene data show CDR1 as MNHNY and CDR2 as SVGAGI (reference sequence). The CDR3 extends over 18 amino acids. CDR3 sequence reads: CASSYSTGRRGFVATQYF. CDR3 DNA sequence: TGTGCCAGCAGTTACTCGACGGGACGCCGGGGTTTTGTAGCGACCCAGTACTTC.

This chain links TRBV5-1 with TRBJ1-6; no clear D gene. Germline V gene sequence: CDR1 SGHRS, CDR2 YFSETQ. The CDR3 has 15 residues. Trimming removed 2 bases from V and 8 bases from J, with 14 bases in between. The CDR3 here is CASSFGWAIDSPLHF. CDR3 bases: TGCGCCAGCAGCTTCGGATGGGCTATAGATTCACCCCTCCACTTT.